This T cell receptor (beta chain) was found in a study of OX40 agonist ivuxolimab in advanced cancers. Study-level background: Three patients, one with hepatocellular carcinoma and two with cutaneous melanoma, achieved partial responses.

This clone was observed a few times. Its antigen is unknown. Here immunoSEQ multiplex PCR was the method, and the copy in TCRdb shows in-frame clones only, minus some. The sample includes about 63,000 clones, roughly 80% seen only once; the top ten take over 1.5%. Samples were taken at baseline and on day 1 of cycles 4 and 7. The V end lost 9 bases, the J end lost 2 bases, and 11 bases lay between the germline ends. The V gene's germline CDR1 is LNHDA and CDR2 SQIVND (reference sequence). The CDR3 totals 13 residues. Study findings and constraints: The antigens recognized by the expanded peripheral T cells, that is their antigen specificity, were not determined.

The chain carries TRBV19 and TRBJ1-3; perhaps TRBD1 as D (5 bases). The sequence was collected from an adult with an advanced solid tumor such as melanoma, head and neck, liver or kidney cancer. The specimen comprised CD4+ or CD8+ T cells sorted from blood, sampled in a trial of the OX40 agonist ivuxolimab. The CDR3 DNA sequence: TGTGCCAGCACCAGGGTAACTGGAAACACCATATATTTT. The encoded protein is CASTRVTGNTIYF.